These 2 T cell receptor beta chains were sequenced from one sample in a study of T cell repertoires in cytomegalovirus infection. These receptors have no identified antigens. Each CDR3 protein gets one entry after TCRdb re-called the reads with MiXCR. The table shows around 130,000 distinct CDR3 sequences, with roughly a quarter occurring only once. Sequenced input: PBMCs, sequenced either directly or after in vitro stimulation (not recorded which). These receptors were taken from a human donor in good health (CMV status not recorded). Some clones in this sample may be carry-over from other donors' samples.

This chain joins TRBV7-9 and TRBJ1-5; D may be TRBD1 (5 bases). This CDR3 has 13 amino acids. Looked up from germline, CDR1 is SEHNR and CDR2 is FQNEAQ (reference sequence). Trimming took 5 bases from V and 6 from J, leaving 11 bases between them. CDR3 loop: CASSGFTGQPQHF. CDR3 nucleotide sequence: TGTGCCAGCAGCGGGTTTACAGGTCAGCCCCAGCATTTT.

This chain links TRBV9 with TRBJ2-5; TRBD1 or TRBD2 may be the D gene (6 bases each). Trimming took 0 bases from V and 5 from J, leaving 14 bases between them. The germline V gene encodes CDR1 SGDLS and CDR2 YYNGEE. The CDR3 contains 15 residues. Written as DNA, the CDR3 is TGTGCCAGCAGCGTAGAGGGGGGTTCGATGGAGACCCAGTACTTC. This sequence encodes CASSVEGGSMETQYF. The complete variable domain, with remaining parts taken from reference TRBV9 and TRBJ2-5, reads DSGVTQTPKHLITATGQRVTLRCSPRSGDLSVYWYQQSLDQGLQFLIQYYNGEERAKGNILERFSAQQFPDLHSELNLSSLELGDSALYFCASSVEGGSMETQYFGPGTRLLVL.